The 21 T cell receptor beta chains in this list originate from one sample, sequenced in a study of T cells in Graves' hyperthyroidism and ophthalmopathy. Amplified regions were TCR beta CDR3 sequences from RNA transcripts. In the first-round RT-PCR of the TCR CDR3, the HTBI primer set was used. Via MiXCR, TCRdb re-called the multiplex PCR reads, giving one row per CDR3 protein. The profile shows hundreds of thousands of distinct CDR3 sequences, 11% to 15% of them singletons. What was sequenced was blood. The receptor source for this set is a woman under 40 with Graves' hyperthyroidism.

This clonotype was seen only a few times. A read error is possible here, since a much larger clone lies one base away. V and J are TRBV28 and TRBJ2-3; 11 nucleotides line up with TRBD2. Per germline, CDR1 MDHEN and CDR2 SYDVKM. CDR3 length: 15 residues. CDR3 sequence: CAGSLLAGDADTQYF. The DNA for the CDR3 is TGTGCCGGCAGTCTACTAGCGGGAGATGCAGATACGCAGTATTTT.

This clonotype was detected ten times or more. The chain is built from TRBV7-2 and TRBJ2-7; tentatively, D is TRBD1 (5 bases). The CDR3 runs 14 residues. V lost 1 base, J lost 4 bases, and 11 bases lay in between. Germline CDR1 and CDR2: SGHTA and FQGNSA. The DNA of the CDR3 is TGTGCCAGCAGCTTAGAGGGGTTCTTATACGAGCAGTACTTC. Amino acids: CASSLEGFLYEQYF.

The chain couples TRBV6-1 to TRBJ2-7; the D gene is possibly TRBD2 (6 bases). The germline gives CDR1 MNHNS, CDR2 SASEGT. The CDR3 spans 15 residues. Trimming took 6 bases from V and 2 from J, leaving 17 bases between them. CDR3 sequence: CASSRTGVKAYEQYF. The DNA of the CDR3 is TGTGCCAGCAGCCGCACGGGAGTTAAGGCCTACGAGCAGTACTTC.

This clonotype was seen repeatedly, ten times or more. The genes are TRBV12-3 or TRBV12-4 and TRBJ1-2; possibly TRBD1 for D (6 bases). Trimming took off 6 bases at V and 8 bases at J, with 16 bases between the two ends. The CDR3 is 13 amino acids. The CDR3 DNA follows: TGTGCCAGCAGGACCGGGACAACCCCCGGCTACACCTTC. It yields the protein CASRTGTTPGYTF.

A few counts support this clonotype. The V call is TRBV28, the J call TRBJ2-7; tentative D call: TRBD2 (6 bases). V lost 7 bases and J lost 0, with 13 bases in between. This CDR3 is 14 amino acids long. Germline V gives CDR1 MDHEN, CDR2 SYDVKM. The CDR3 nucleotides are TGTGCCAGCACCCCTCGGGGGAGCTCCTACGAGCAGTACTTC. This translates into CASTPRGSSYEQYF.

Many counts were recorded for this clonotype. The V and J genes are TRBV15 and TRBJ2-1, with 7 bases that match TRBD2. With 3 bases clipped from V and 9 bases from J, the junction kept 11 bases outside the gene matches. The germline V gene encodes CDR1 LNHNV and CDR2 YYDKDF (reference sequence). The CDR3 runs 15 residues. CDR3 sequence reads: CATSREPGGGREQFF. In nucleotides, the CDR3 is TGTGCCACCAGCAGGGAGCCGGGAGGAGGGCGTGAGCAGTTCTTC.

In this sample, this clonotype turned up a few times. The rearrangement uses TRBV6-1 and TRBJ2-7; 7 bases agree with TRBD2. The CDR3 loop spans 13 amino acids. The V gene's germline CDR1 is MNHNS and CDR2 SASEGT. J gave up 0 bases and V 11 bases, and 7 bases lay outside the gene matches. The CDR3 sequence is CAASSGHSYEQYF. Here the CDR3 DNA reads TGTGCCGCCTCTAGCGGCCACTCCTACGAGCAGTACTTC.

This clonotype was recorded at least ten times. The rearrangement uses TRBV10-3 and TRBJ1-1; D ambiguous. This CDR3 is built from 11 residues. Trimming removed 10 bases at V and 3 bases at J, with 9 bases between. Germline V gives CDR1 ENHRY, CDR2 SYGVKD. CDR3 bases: TGTGCCACCAGCGGGGACACTGAAGCTTTCTTT. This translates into CATSGDTEAFF.

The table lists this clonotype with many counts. CDR3 nucleotides: TGTGCCAGCAGCTTAGATGTGGCGTCGTACCAAGAGACCCAGTACTTC. This gives the protein CASSLDVASYQETQYF. The chain couples TRBV11-2 to TRBJ2-5; D remains unclear. The V gene's germline CDR1 is SGHAT and CDR2 FQNNGV. The CDR3 runs to 16 residues. V was trimmed by 0 bases and J by 0 bases, leaving 11 bases between them.

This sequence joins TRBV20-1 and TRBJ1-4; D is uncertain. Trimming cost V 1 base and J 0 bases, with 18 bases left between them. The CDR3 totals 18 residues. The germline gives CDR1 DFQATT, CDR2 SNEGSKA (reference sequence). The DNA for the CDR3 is TGCAGTGCTAGAGCCCCGGTTCTGGGTGGGCCAACTAATGAAAAACTGTTTTTT. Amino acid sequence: CSARAPVLGGPTNEKLFF.

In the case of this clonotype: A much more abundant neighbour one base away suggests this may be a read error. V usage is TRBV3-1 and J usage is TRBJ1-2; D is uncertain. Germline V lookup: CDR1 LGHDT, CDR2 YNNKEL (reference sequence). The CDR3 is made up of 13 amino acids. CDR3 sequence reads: CTSSQGSSVGYTF. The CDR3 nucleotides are TGTACCAGCAGCCAAGGATCCAGTGTAGGCTACACCTTC.

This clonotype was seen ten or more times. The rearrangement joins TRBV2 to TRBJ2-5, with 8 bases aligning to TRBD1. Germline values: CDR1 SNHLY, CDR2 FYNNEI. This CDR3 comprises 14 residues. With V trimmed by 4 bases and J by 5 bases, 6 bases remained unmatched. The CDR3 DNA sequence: TGTGCCAGCAGTGGTGGACAGGGATACGAGACCCAGTACTTC. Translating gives CASSGGQGYETQYF.

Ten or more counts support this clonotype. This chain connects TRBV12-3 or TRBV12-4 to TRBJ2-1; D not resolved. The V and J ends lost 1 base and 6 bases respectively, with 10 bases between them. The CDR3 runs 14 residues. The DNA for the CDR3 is TGTGCCAGCAGTTTAGGTGAATCGGCCAATGAGCAGTTCTTC. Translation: CASSLGESANEQFF.

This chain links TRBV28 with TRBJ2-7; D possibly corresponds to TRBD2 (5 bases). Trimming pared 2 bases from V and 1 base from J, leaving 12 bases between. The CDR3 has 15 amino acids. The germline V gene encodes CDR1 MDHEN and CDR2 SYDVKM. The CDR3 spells CASSLEGIWSYEQYF. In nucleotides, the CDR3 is TGTGCCAGCAGTTTAGAGGGTATTTGGTCCTACGAGCAGTACTTC.

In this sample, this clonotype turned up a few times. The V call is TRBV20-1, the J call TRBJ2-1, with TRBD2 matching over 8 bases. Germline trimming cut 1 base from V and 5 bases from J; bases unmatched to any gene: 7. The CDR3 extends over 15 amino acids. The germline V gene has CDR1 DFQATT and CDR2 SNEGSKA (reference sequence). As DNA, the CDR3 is TGCAGTGCTAGAGTGGGCGGCGGGAGGAACAATGAGCAGTTCTTC. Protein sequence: CSARVGGGRNNEQFF.

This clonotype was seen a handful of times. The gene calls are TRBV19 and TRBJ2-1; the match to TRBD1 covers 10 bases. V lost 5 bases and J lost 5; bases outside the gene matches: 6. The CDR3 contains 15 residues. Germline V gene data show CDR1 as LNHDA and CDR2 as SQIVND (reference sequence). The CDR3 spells CASSSMGQGNNEQFF. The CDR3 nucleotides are TGTGCCAGTAGTTCGATGGGACAGGGGAACAATGAGCAGTTCTTC.

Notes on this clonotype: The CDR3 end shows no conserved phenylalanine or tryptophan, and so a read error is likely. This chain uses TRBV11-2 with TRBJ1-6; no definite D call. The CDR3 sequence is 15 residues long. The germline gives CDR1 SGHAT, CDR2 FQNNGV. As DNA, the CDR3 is TGTGCCACCAGCAGCTATGAACGGCCCAATTCACCCCTCCACCTT. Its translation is CATSSYERPNSPLHL.

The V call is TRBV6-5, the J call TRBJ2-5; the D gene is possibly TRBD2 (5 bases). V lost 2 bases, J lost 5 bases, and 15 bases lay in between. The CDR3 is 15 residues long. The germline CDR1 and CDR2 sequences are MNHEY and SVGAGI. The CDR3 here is CASSYGGPSGETQYF. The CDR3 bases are TGTGCCAGCAGTTACGGCGGGCCATCGGGGGAGACCCAGTACTTC.

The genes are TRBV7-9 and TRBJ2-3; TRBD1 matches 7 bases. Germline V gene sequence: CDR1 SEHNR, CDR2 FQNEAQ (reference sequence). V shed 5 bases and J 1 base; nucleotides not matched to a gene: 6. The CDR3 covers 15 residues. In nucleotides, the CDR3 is TGTGCCAGCAGCGATAACAGGGGAGGCACAGATACGCAGTATTTT. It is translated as CASSDNRGGTDTQYF. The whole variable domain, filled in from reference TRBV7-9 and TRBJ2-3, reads DTGVSQNPRHKITKRGQNVTFRCDPISEHNRLYWYRQTLGQGPEFLTYFQNEAQLEKSRLLSDRFSAERPKGSFSTLEIQRTEQGDSAMYLCASSDNRGGTDTQYFGPGTRLTVL.

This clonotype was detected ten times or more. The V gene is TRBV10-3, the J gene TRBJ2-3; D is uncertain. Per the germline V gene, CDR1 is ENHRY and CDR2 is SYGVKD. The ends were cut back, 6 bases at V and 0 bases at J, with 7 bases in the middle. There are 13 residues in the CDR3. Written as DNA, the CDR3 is TGTGCCATCAGACCCGACAGCACAGATACGCAGTATTTT. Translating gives CAIRPDSTDTQYF.

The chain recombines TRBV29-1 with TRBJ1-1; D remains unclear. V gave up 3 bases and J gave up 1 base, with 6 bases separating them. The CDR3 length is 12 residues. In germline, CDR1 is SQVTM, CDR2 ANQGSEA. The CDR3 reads CSVEEENTEAFF. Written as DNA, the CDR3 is TGCAGCGTTGAGGAGGAGAACACTGAAGCTTTCTTT.